In this sample, the clone carrying this T cell receptor beta chain turned up many times. This entry comes from a study of T cell repertoires in cytomegalovirus infection. TCRdb re-called the reads through MiXCR, storing one row per CDR3 protein. The data hold 65,000 to 90,000 distinct CDR3 sequences, with 3.5% to 4.5% observed a single time. Trimming pared 3 bases from V and 12 bases from J, leaving 24 bases between. CDR1 and CDR2 (germline): LNHDA, SQIVND (reference sequence). The CDR3 contains 16 residues. The rearrangement links TRBV19 to TRBJ2-4; maybe TRBD2 (6 bases). Sequenced material: PBMCs. The TCR originated in a human donor in good health (CMV status not recorded). Some clones in this sample may be carry-over from other donors' samples. The CDR3 coding sequence is TGTGCCAGTAGTATGGAGGGACCGGGCCTAGGTATTACTCAGTACTTC. This translates into CASSMEGPGLGITQYF.